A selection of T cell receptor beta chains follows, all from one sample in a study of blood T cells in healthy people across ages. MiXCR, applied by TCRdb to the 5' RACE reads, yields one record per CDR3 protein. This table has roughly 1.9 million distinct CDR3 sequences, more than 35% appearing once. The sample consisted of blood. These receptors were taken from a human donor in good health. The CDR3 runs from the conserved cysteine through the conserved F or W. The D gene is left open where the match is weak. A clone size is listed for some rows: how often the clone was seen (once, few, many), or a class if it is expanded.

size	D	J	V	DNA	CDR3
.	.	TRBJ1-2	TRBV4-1	TGCGCCAGCAGCCGAGATAAGAGCCAGAGTTGGCTTTTCTATGGCTACACCTTC	CASSRDKSQSWLFYGYTF
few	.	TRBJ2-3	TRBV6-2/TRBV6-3	TGTGCCAGCCAGAATGGAGGTACGCAGTATTTT	CASQNGGTQYF
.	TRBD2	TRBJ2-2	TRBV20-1	TGCGGTGCTAGAGATCTAGCGGCCGACACCGGGGAGCTGTTTTTT	CGARDLAADTGELFF
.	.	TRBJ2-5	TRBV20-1	.	CSVRNVAGGNLEYF
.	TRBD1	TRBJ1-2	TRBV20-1	TGCAGTGCTCCAAGGGACAGGGTCTCAGACTATGGCTACACCTTC	CSAPRDRVSDYGYTF
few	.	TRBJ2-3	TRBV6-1	TGTGCCAGCAGCGGCGGGGTCCACACAGATACGCAGTATTTT	CASSGGVHTDTQYF
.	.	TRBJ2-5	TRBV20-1	TGCAGTGCTAGACGGGCAGGGCAAGAGACCCAGTACTTC	CSARRAGQETQYF
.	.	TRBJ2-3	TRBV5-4	TGTGCCAGCAGCAGGCCTAGAAAGGATACGCAGTATTTT	CASSRPRKDTQYF
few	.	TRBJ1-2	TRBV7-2	TGTGCCAGCAGCTTAAACAGAGCTATTGGCTACACCTTC	CASSLNRAIGYTF
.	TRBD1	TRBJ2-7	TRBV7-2	TGTGCCAGCAACCGGGACAGGGGGGGCCCCTACGAGCAGTACTTC	CASNRDRGGPYEQYF
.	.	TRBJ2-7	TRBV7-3	TGTGCCAGCAGCTTAAATGTCGGTAGCTACGAGCAGTACTTC	CASSLNVGSYEQYF
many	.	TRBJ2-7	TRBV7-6	TGTGCCAGCAGTTTGGGGGCTAGAAGTTCTTACGAGCAGTACTTC	CASSLGARSSYEQYF
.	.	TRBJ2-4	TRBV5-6	TGTGCCAGCAGCGGGGGGTACAATGAGCAGTACTTC	CASSGGYNEQYF
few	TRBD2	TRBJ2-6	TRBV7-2	TGTGCCAGCAGCCCCTCTTCGGGGGGCTCTGGGGCCAACGTCCTGACTTTC	CASSPSSGGSGANVLTF
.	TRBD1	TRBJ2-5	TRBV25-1	TGTGCCAGCAGTCCATTCACTCCCGGGACAGGGGAAGAGACCCAGTACTTC	CASSPFTPGTGEETQYF
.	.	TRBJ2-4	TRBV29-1	TGCAGCGTTATAGAAATCATTCAGTACTTC	CSVIEIIQYF
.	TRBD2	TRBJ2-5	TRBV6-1	TGTGCCAGCAGACTGAAACCGGGACTAGCCAAGGGGGGCCAAGAGACCCAGTACTTC	CASRLKPGLAKGGQETQYF
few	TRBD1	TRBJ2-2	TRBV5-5	TGTGCCAGCAGCAATCACCCGGGACAGGGCCCCACCGGGGAGCTGTTTTTT	CASSNHPGQGPTGELFF
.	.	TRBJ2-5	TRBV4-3	TGCGCCAGCAGCCAAGATGATGTGATCGGGGGCCGTCAAGAGACCCAGTACTTC	CASSQDDVIGGRQETQYF
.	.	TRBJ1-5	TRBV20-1	TGCAGTGCTATCAGGGCTACCGCCAATCAGCCCCAGCATTTT	CSAIRATANQPQHF
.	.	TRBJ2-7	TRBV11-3	TGTGCCAGCAGCGCAATGGACAGACCCTACGAGCAGTACTTC	CASSAMDRPYEQYF
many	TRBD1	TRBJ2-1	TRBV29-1	TGCAGCGCATACAGGGGCACGGATGAGCAGTTCTTC	CSAYRGTDEQFF
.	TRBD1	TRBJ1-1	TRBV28	TGTGCCAGCAGTTTAAGACAGGGGAGTATGAACACTGAAGCTTTCTTT	CASSLRQGSMNTEAFF
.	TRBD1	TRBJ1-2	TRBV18	TGTGCCAGCTCAATCACCGGGACAGGGCCTAGGGACTATGGCTACACCTTC	CASSITGTGPRDYGYTF
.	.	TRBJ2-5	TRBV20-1	TGCAGTGCTCCCCGGGCCCGCATGAGGGAGACCCAGTACTTC	CSAPRARMRETQYF
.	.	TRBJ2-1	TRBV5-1	TGCGCCACCACCCAGGAGGGTGAGCAGTTCTTC	CATTQEGEQFF
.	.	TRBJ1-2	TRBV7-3	TGTGCCAGCGGCTTAACGCCGGCGGCGGATTATGGCTACACCTTC	CASGLTPAADYGYTF
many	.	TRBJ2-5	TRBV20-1	TGCAGTGCTGAAAGCATGGGGGAGCAGTACTTC	CSAESMGEQYF
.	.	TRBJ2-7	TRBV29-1	TGCAGCCCCACGAGGAGCGAGCAGTACTTC	CSPTRSEQYF
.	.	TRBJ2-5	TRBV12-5	TGTGCTAGTGGTTTGGACTCCCCGACCCAGTACTTC	CASGLDSPTQYF
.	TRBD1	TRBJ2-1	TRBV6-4	TGTGCCAGCAGTGAACTCCCGGGACAGGGTTACAATGAGCAGTTCTTC	CASSELPGQGYNEQFF
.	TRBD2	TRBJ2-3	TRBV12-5	TGTGCTAGTGGTTTGGTAGAGGGAGGGCCCACAGATACGCAGTATTTT	CASGLVEGGPTDTQYF
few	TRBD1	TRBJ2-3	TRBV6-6	TGTGCCAGCAGTTACTCTGGACAGGGTTCCACAGATACGCAGTATTTT	CASSYSGQGSTDTQYF
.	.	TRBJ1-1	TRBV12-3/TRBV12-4	TGTGCCAGCAGTTTAGATTCCAGTGACACTGAAGCTTTCTTT	CASSLDSSDTEAFF
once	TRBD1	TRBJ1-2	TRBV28	TGTGCCAGCAGTTCCCACCGACAGGGAGTCTATGGCTACACCTTC	CASSSHRQGVYGYTF
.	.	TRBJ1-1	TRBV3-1	TGTGCCAGCAGCCCCCGAGGACAGTATACTGAAGCTTTCTTT	CASSPRGQYTEAFF
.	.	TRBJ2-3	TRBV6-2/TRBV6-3	TGTGCCAGCAGTTTGGGGACTTCGTCAGATACGCAGTATTTT	CASSLGTSSDTQYF
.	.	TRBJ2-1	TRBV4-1	TGCGCCAGCAGCCAACTTCGGGGGTCAAGATACAATGAGCAGTTCTTC	CASSQLRGSRYNEQFF
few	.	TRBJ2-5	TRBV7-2	TGTGCCAGCAGCTCAAGTCGGGGCCAGACCCAGTACTTC	CASSSSRGQTQYF
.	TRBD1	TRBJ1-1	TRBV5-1	TGCGCCAGCAGCAGGGGGACAGGGGGGAACATGAACACTGAAGCTTTCTTT	CASSRGTGGNMNTEAFF
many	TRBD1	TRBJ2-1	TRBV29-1	TGCAGCGTGACCGCTACAGGGGGTAATAGTGAGCAGTTCTTC	CSVTATGGNSEQFF
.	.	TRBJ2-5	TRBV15	TGTGCCACCAGCAGAAATCTTGACACCTACGAGCAGGACTTC	CATSRNLDTYEQDF
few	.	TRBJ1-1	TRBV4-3	TGCGCCAGCAGCCAAGATTATTCCCCGACGGCTGAAGCTTTCTTT	CASSQDYSPTAEAFF
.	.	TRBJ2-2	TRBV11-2	TGTGCCAGCAGGTTCGGGACCGGAACCGGGGAGCTGTTTTTT	CASRFGTGTGELFF
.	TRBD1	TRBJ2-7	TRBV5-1	TGCGCCAGCAGCCCATCCGGGACAGGGGACATCTACGAGCAGTACTTC	CASSPSGTGDIYEQYF
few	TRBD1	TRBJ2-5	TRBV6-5	TGTGCCAGCAGTTACTCGGGACAGGAGCAAGAGACCCAGTACTTC	CASSYSGQEQETQYF
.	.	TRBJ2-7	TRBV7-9	TGTGCCAGCAACGACATCGGACACAGGATACACTACGAGCAGTACTTC	CASNDIGHRIHYEQYF
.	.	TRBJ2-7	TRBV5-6	TGTGCCAGCAGCTGGGACCGTTCCCCCTACGAGCAGTACTTC	CASSWDRSPYEQYF
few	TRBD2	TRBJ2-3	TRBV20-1	TGCAGTGCTACCGGACTAGCGGGGGGTCGGGATACGCAGTATTTT	CSATGLAGGRDTQYF
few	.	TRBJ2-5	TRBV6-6	TGTGCCAGCAGTTACCCGGGAGCACAAGAGACCCAGTACTTC	CASSYPGAQETQYF
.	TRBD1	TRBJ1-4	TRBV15	TGTGCCACCAGCAGACCCAGCCCTGGGACAGGGGCGGGAAAACTGTTTTTT	CATSRPSPGTGAGKLFF
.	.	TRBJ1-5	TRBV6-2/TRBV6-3	TGTGCCAGCAGTTACCGGAACAGGGACCCATATAGCAATCAGCCCCAGCATTTT	CASSYRNRDPYSNQPQHF
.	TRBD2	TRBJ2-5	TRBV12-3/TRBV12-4	TGTGCCAGCACCTCTGAGCTGGGGGGGAGCTTGGAGACCCAGTACTTC	CASTSELGGSLETQYF
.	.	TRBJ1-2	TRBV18	TGTGCCAGCTCACCACGGACAGAGCCATCAATCTATGGCTACACCTTC	CASSPRTEPSIYGYTF
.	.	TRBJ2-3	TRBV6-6	TGTGCCAGCAAGACCGGAGCTAGCACAGATACGCAGTATTTT	CASKTGASTDTQYF